This T cell receptor beta chain was observed in a study of blood T cell repertoires in COVID-19. Whole-study context: From T cells, B-cell-depleted T cells, or PBMCs came the material, which was cDNA or gDNA.

Trimming took off 0 bases at V and 8 bases at J, with 11 bases between the two ends. Germline lookup yields CDR1 GTSNPN and CDR2 SVGIG (reference sequence). The CDR3 has 14 amino acids. Here immunoSEQ multiplex PCR was the method, and the copy in TCRdb shows in-frame clones only, minus some. The table has 260,000 or so clones, 88% seen once. This rearrangement joins TRBV30 to TRBJ1-6; D perhaps matches TRBD1 (6 bases). This clonotype was sampled from a human donor in a cohort sampled during active COVID-19. Input material: peripheral blood. CDR3 sequence reads: CAWSVRAGDSPLHF. CDR3 in DNA: TGTGCCTGGAGTGTACGAGCAGGGGATTCACCCCTCCACTTT. Drawing the rest from reference TRBV30 and TRBJ1-6, the complete variable domain is SQTIHQWPATLVQPVGSPLSLECTVEGTSNPNLYWYRQAAGRGLQLLFYSVGIGQISSEVPQNLSASRPQDRQFILSSKKLLLSDSGFYLCAWSVRAGDSPLHFGNGTRLTVT.